This TCR beta chain was sequenced for a study of blood T cell repertoires in COVID-19. Study-level background: T cells, B-cell-depleted T cells, or PBMCs provided the cDNA or gDNA that served as material.

The CDR3 length is 16 residues. Original analysis: Estimates of nucleated cell counts were drawn from the amplification of reference gene primers. Only in-frame clones appear in the TCRdb table, and some are missing; sequencing was by immunoSEQ multiplex PCR. That table is the source of V, J and clone size, and D and trimming were worked out from the DNA. The sample includes approximately 81,000 clones, 91% seen only once; the top ten take under 2.5%. This clonotype was sampled from a woman aged 50 to 60 in a cohort sampled during active COVID-19. The J gene is TRBJ1-2, the V gene TRBV1. TRBV1 is marked as a pseudogene. Sequencing was performed on peripheral blood. CDR3 DNA: TGCACCAGCAGCCAAGATCTTTCGGGTCTCCACTATGGCTACACCTTC. As protein: CTSSQDLSGLHYGYTF.